Described below is a single T cell receptor (beta chain) sequence and its context. Produced via immunoSEQ multiplex PCR; TCRdb's table is partial and in-frame only. The sample lists 250,000 to 300,000 clones, 80% to 90% seen once, with roughly 10% in the top ten. This entry is derived from a study of blood T cell repertoires in COVID-19. Study context: The United States, Italy and Spain supplied acute and convalescent COVID-19 samples.

The CDR3 runs 12 residues. V lost 5 bases and J lost 5, with 9 bases in between. Sequencing was carried out using PBMCs or T cells enriched from blood (not recorded which). The receptor was isolated from a man in his forties who had recovered from COVID-19. The J gene is TRBJ1-2, the V gene TRBV12-3 or TRBV12-4, with D perhaps TRBD1 (6 bases). CDR3 sequence reads: CASSDQGYGYTF. CDR3 DNA sequence: TGTGCCAGCAGTGACCAGGGGTATGGCTACACCTTC.